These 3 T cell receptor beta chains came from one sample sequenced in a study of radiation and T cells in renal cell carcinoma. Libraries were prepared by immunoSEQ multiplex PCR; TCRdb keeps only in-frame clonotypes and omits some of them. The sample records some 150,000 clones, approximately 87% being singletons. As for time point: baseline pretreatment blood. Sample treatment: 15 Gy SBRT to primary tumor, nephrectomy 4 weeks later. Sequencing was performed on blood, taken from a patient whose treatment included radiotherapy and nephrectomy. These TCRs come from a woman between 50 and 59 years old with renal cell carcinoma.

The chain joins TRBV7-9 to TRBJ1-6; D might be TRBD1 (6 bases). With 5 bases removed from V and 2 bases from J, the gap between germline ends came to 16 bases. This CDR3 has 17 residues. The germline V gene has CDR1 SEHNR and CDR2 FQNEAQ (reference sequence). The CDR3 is CASSPSYREAYNSPLHF. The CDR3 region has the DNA TGTGCCAGCAGCCCCTCATACAGGGAGGCCTATAATTCACCCCTCCACTTT.

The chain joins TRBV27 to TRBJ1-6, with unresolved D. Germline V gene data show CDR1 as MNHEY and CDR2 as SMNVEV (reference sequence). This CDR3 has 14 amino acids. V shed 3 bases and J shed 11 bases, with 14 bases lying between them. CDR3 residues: CASSFRRSGAPLHF. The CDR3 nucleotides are TGTGCCAGCAGTTTCCGGCGAAGCGGCGCACCCCTCCACTTT.

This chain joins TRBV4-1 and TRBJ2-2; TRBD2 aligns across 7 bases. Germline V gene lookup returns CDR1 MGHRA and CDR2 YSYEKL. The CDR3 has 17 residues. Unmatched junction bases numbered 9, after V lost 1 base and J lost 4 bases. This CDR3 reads CASSQGGGGFSTGELFF. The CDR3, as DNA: TGCGCCAGCAGCCAAGGTGGGGGAGGGTTTAGCACCGGGGAGCTGTTTTTT.